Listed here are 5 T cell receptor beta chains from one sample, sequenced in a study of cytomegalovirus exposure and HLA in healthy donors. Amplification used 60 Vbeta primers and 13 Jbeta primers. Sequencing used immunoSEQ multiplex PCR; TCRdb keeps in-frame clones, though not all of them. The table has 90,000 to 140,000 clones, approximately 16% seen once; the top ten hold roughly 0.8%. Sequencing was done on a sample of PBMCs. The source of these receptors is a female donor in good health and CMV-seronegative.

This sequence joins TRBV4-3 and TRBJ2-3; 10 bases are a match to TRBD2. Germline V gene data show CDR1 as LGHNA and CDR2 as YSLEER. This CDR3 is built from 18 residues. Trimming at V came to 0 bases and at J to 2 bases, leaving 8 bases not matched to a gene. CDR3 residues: CASSQDHSGTSATDTQYF. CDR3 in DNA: TGCGCCAGCAGCCAAGATCATTCAGGGACTAGCGCCACAGATACGCAGTATTTT.

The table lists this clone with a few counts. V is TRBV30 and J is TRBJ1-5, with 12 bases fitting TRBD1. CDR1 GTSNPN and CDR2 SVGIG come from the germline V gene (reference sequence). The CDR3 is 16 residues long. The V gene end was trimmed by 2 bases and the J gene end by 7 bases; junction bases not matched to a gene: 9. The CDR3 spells CAWSMGTGGSGQPQHF. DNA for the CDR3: TGTGCCTGGAGTATGGGGACAGGGGGCTCAGGACAGCCCCAGCATTTT.

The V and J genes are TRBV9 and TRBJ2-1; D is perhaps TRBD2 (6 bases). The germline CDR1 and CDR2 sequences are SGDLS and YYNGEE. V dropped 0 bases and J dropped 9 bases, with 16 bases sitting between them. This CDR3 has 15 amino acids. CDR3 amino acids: CASSVVGSGGGEQFF. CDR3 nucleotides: TGTGCCAGCAGCGTAGTTGGTAGCGGAGGAGGTGAGCAGTTCTTC.

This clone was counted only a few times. Here the CDR3 reads CAWTPAGGLDSYNEQFF. The DNA of the CDR3 is TGTGCCTGGACCCCAGCGGGGGGCCTTGACTCCTACAATGAGCAGTTCTTC. This rearrangement joins TRBV30 to TRBJ2-1; 9 bases are a match to TRBD2. V shed 4 bases and J 0 bases; nucleotides not matched to a gene: 10. CDR3 length: 17 amino acids. Per the germline V gene, CDR1 is GTSNPN and CDR2 is SVGIG (reference sequence).

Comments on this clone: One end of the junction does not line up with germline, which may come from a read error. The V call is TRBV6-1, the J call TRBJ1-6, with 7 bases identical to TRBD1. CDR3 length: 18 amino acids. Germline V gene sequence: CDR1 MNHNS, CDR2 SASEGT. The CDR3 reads CASREGGPGIPYNSPLHF. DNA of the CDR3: TGTGCCAGCAGGGAAGGGGGCCCCGGAATCCCCTATAATTCACCCCTCCACTTT.